Listed below are T cell receptor beta chains from one sample, sequenced in a study of cytomegalovirus exposure and HLA in healthy donors. The table came from immunoSEQ multiplex PCR; TCRdb's copy has only in-frame clones and leaves some out. The sample carries roughly 200,000 clones, over 75% recorded once. Material for sequencing was PBMCs. The receptors originated from a woman in her forties or fifties in good health and CMV-seronegative. CDR3s include the opening cysteine and the closing phenylalanine or tryptophan. A D gene is named only where the DNA matches it firmly. Size tells how often a clone was seen (once, few, many) or the class of an expanded clone, and some rows leave it out.

j_call d_call clone_size v_call cdr3_nt cdr3_aa
TRBJ1-1 - - TRBV6-1 TGTGCCAGCCTTATCGGGGCTGAAGCTTTCTTT CASLIGAEAFF
TRBJ2-3 TRBD2 - TRBV5-1 TGCGCCAGCAGCCCTGGACTAGCGGGAGGTGTCACAGATACGCAGTATTTT CASSPGLAGGVTDTQYF
TRBJ1-5 TRBD1 - TRBV6-4 TGTGCCAGCAACGGACAGGGGGATTCGCCCCAGCATTTT CASNGQGDSPQHF
TRBJ2-4 TRBD1 - TRBV5-1 TGCGCCAGCAGCTTGGCGCCGGGACAGGGGGCAGAAAACATTCAGTACTTC CASSLAPGQGAENIQYF
TRBJ1-2 - - TRBV5-1 TGCGCCAGCAGCTTCTCCGGGGCTAACTATGGCTACACCTTC CASSFSGANYGYTF
TRBJ2-1 TRBD2 - TRBV11-2 TGTGCCAGCAGCTTAGCGGGAATAGCGGGTTACAATGAGCAGTTCTTC CASSLAGIAGYNEQFF
TRBJ2-7 TRBD2 - TRBV7-9 TGTGCCAGCAGCTTAGTCCGGGAGGGCCTGAACGAGCAGTACTTC CASSLVREGLNEQYF
TRBJ2-5 TRBD1 - TRBV5-6 TGTGCCAGCAGCGGCCAACAGGGGGCGCGAGAGACCCAGTACTTC CASSGQQGARETQYF
TRBJ1-5 - few TRBV15 TGTGCCACCAGCAGAGATAGTTCGGCAGGAGGGCCCCAGCATTTT CATSRDSSAGGPQHF
TRBJ2-5 TRBD2 - TRBV7-2 TGTGCCAGCAGCACTAGCGGGGGGTCATATATACAAGAGACCCAGTACTTC CASSTSGGSYIQETQYF
TRBJ2-1 TRBD2 - TRBV19 TGTGCCAGTAGTGCGGGACTAGCGGGAGCCTCCTACAATGAGCAGTTCTTC CASSAGLAGASYNEQFF
TRBJ2-4 TRBD1 - TRBV7-9 TGTGCCAGCAACCCCGGACAGGGGGCCGGTGCCAAAAACATTCAGTACTTC CASNPGQGAGAKNIQYF
TRBJ2-1 - - TRBV9 TGTGCCAGCAGCCCCCGATTAGCGAAAAGCTCCTACAATGAGCAGTTCTTC CASSPRLAKSSYNEQFF
TRBJ2-5 - - TRBV11-2 TGTGCCAGCAGCTTAGGAATCCTGGACAGTCCCCAAGAGACCCAGTACTTC CASSLGILDSPQETQYF
TRBJ2-1 - - TRBV5-4 TGTGCCAGCAGCTTGGCTAATGAGCAGTTCTTC CASSLANEQFF
TRBJ1-2 - - TRBV25-1 TGTGCCAGCAGTGCTGTACAGGAAGCTAACTATGGCTACACCTTC CASSAVQEANYGYTF
TRBJ1-2 - - TRBV30 TGTGCCTGGAGTCAGTGGCAGGGCGGAGGCTACACCTTC CAWSQWQGGGYTF
TRBJ2-1 - - TRBV4-1 TGCGCCAGCAGCCAAGCCCTAGGGGCCTACAATGAGCAGTTCTTC CASSQALGAYNEQFF
TRBJ2-5 - - TRBV6-1 TGTGCCAGCAGTGAACAGGGGTACCAAGAGACCCAGTACTTC CASSEQGYQETQYF
TRBJ2-1 TRBD2 - TRBV27 TGTGCCAGCAGCCTAACGGGGCGGGAGGCATATGAGCAGTTCTTC CASSLTGREAYEQFF
TRBJ2-3 TRBD2 - TRBV7-6 TGTGCCAGCAGCTTAGCCGCTACTAGCGGGGGAAGCACAGATACGCAGTATTTT CASSLAATSGGSTDTQYF
TRBJ2-1 - - TRBV5-1 TGCGCCAGCAGCTTGGGTGAGAGCTCCTACAATGAGCAGTTCTTC CASSLGESSYNEQFF
TRBJ2-6 - - TRBV28 TGTGCCAGCGGAAGGAGTGGCCTCTCTGGGGCCAACGTCCTGACTTTC CASGRSGLSGANVLTF
TRBJ2-7 - - TRBV9 TGTGCCAGCTCCCGGACTTACAATTCCTACGAGCAGTACTTC CASSRTYNSYEQYF
TRBJ2-7 - - TRBV7-9 TGTGCCAGCAGCTTAGCGGCAGGCAACGAGCAGTACTTC CASSLAAGNEQYF
TRBJ2-2 - - TRBV14 TGTGCCAGCAGCCAAAGCCCGGGAGTCGGGGAGCTGTTTTTT CASSQSPGVGELFF
TRBJ2-2 TRBD1 - TRBV9 TGTGCCAGCAGCTCTCAGGGGGTAGGTGCCGGGGAGCTGTTTTTT CASSSQGVGAGELFF
TRBJ2-7 TRBD1 - TRBV6-1 TGTGCCAGTGTCACAGGGGGCGACCTTTCGGAGCAGTACTTC CASVTGGDLSEQYF
TRBJ2-7 - once TRBV4-3 TGCGCCAGCAGCCAAGAGGGCTCTACCTACGAGCAGTACTTC CASSQEGSTYEQYF
TRBJ2-7 - - TRBV19 TGTGCCAGTACCCCGGGTCTGGGTTTTTACGAGCAGTACTTC CASTPGLGFYEQYF
TRBJ2-7 TRBD2 - TRBV19 TGTGCCAGTAGTATAAGTTCTAGCGGGAGTAACGAGCAGTACTTC CASSISSSGSNEQYF
TRBJ2-5 TRBD2 - TRBV11-2 TGTGCCAGCAGCGGACTAGCGGGGACGGAGACCCAGTACTTC CASSGLAGTETQYF
TRBJ2-3 - - TRBV13 TGTGCCAGCAGGGAGGGGGGGGGCAGGGGCGCAGGAGATACGCAGTATTTT CASREGGGRGAGDTQYF
TRBJ2-1 TRBD2 - TRBV9 TGTGCCAGCAGCGTAGGGGGGGGTGAGCAGTTCTTC CASSVGGGEQFF
TRBJ2-3 TRBD2 - TRBV7-3 TGTGCCAGCAGCTCCTCGACTAGCGGGAGCACAGATACGCAGTATTTT CASSSSTSGSTDTQYF
TRBJ1-3 - - TRBV18 TGTGCCAGCTCACCTCAAGCCGGGGAAGTCGTATATTTT CASSPQAGEVVYF
TRBJ2-7 TRBD1 - TRBV27 TGTGCCAGCAGTTGGACAGGGGCCTACGAGCAGTACTTC CASSWTGAYEQYF
TRBJ2-7 - - TRBV27 TGTGCCAGCAGTGGGCAACCATCCTACGAGCAGTACTTC CASSGQPSYEQYF
TRBJ1-2 - - TRBV2 TGTGCCAGCAGTGAATGGGGGGTTGGCTACACCTTC CASSEWGVGYTF
TRBJ2-3 - - TRBV7-6 TGTGCCAGCAGCGATAGGGGTTACACAGATACGCAGTATTTT CASSDRGYTDTQYF
TRBJ2-1 TRBD2 - TRBV25-1 TGTGCCAGCAGTCTACTAGCGGGACCTTACAATGAGCAGTTCTTC CASSLLAGPYNEQFF
TRBJ1-6 - - TRBV5-8 TGTGCCAGCAGCTTGCTTCGTTCACCCCTCCACTTT CASSLLRSPLHF
TRBJ2-1 TRBD2 few TRBV27 TGTGCCAGCAGTTTTTCTGCCGGGACTAGCGTATACAATGAGCAGTTCTTC CASSFSAGTSVYNEQFF
TRBJ2-7 - - TRBV19 TGTGCCAGTCAAAAACAGGGTACAAGTTCCTACGAGCAGTACTTC CASQKQGTSSYEQYF
TRBJ2-7 - - TRBV5-6 TGTGCCAGCAGCCTGGTAGGCCCAGGCGAGCAGTACTTC CASSLVGPGEQYF
TRBJ2-7 - few TRBV11-2 TGTGCCAGCAGCTTAGGGCACCTAGGCTACGAGCAGTACTTC CASSLGHLGYEQYF
TRBJ2-2 TRBD2 - TRBV9 TGTGCCAGCAGCGAACGGGGGGGGAAAAACACCGGGGAGCTGTTTTTT CASSERGGKNTGELFF
TRBJ2-5 TRBD2 once TRBV2 TGTGCCAGCAGTGACCCGACTAGCGGGGGAGGAGAGACCCAGTACTTC CASSDPTSGGGETQYF
TRBJ1-4 - - TRBV30 TGTGCCGGGAAAGGGGGGGGAGAAAAACTGTTTTTT CAGKGGGEKLFF
TRBJ2-7 - - TRBV6-6 TGTGCCAGCAGTGATCAGGGGGGACCCTACGAGCAGTACTTC CASSDQGGPYEQYF
TRBJ2-7 TRBD2 - TRBV25-1 TGTGCCAGCAGTGAATATGGTGCCAGCGGGAGGTACGAGCAGTACTTC CASSEYGASGRYEQYF
TRBJ2-1 - few TRBV6-4 TGTGCCAGCGCCCCGGGGGACGGGTACAATGAGCAGTTCTTC CASAPGDGYNEQFF
TRBJ1-5 TRBD1 - TRBV6-1 TGTGCCAACAGTGCGGGACAGTTTCCTAATCAGCCCCAGCATTTT CANSAGQFPNQPQHF